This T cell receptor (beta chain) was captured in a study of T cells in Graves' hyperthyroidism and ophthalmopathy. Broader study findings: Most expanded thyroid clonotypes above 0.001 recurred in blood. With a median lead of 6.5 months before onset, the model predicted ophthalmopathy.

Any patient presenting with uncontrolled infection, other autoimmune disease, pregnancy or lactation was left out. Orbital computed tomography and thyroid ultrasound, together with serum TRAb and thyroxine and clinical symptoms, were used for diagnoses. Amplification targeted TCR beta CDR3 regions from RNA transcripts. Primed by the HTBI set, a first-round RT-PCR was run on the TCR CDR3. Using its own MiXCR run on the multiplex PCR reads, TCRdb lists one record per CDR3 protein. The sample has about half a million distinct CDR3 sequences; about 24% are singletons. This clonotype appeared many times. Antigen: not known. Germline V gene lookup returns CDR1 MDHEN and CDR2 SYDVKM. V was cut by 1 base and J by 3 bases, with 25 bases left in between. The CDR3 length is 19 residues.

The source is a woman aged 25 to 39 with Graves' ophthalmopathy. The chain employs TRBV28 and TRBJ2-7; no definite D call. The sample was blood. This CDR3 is CASSLLYAGIAPLDYEQYF. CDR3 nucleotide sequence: TGTGCCAGCAGTTTATTATATGCTGGGATCGCGCCTTTGGACTACGAGCAGTACTTC. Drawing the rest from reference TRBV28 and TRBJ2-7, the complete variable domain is DVKVTQSSRYLVKRTGEKVFLECVQDMDHENMFWYRQDPGLGLRLIYFSYDVKMKEKGDIPEGYSVSREKKERFSLILESASTNQTSMYLCASSLLYAGIAPLDYEQYFGPGTRLTVT.